The 9 T cell receptor beta chains below were found in one sample sequenced in a study of OX40 agonist ivuxolimab in advanced cancers. Sequencing used immunoSEQ multiplex PCR; TCRdb keeps in-frame clones, though not all of them. The table has 65,000 to 100,000 clones, 85% to 90% seen once. The source material was CD4+ or CD8+ T cells sorted from blood, sampled in a trial of the OX40 agonist ivuxolimab. The source of these receptors is an adult with an advanced solid tumor such as melanoma, head and neck, liver or kidney cancer.

The DNA for the CDR3 is TGTGCCAGCAGCGTTACGACAGGGGGCACTGAAGCTTTCTTT. Its protein is CASSVTTGGTEAFF. The chain recombines TRBV9 with TRBJ1-1, with TRBD1 matching over 9 bases. The CDR3 spans 14 residues. CDR1 and CDR2 from the germline V gene are SGDLS and YYNGEE. Trimming took 2 bases from V and 4 from J; bases not matched to a gene: 3.

The chain uses TRBV2 and TRBJ2-5; D could derive from TRBD1 or TRBD2 (5 bases each). The V and J ends lost 5 bases and 1 base respectively, with 8 bases between them. The CDR3 sequence is 13 residues long. Germline V gene sequence: CDR1 SNHLY, CDR2 FYNNEI. CDR3 coding DNA: TGTGCCAGCAGTAGGGACGGCCAAGAGACCCAGTACTTC. Its translation is CASSRDGQETQYF.

This chain joins TRBV16 and TRBJ2-5; D gene uncertain. Germline loops: CDR1 KGHSY, CDR2 FQNENV. With 2 bases removed from V and 5 bases from J, the gap between germline ends came to 12 bases. The CDR3 is made up of 14 amino acids. The CDR3 DNA sequence: TGTGCCAGCAGCCAAGGGCGGAGAGGTGAGACCCAGTACTTC. It specifies CASSQGRRGETQYF.

The genes are TRBV25-1 and TRBJ2-7; D perhaps matches TRBD1 (6 bases). V lost 1 base and J 4 bases, leaving 14 bases between the germline ends. CDR3 length: 15 residues. Germline V gene lookup returns CDR1 MGHDK and CDR2 SYGVNS. CDR3 nucleotide sequence: TGTGCCAGCAGTGAATCAGGGACATTAGGATACGAGCAGTACTTC. Translated: CASSESGTLGYEQYF.

The CDR3 is CSARRGNEQFF. The CDR3 DNA reads TGCAGTGCTCGCAGGGGCAATGAGCAGTTCTTC. The chain employs TRBV20-1 and TRBJ2-1; the D gene is possibly TRBD1 (6 bases). The CDR3 consists of 11 residues. The V gene lost 5 bases and the J gene lost 6 bases, with 8 bases spanning the gap. Germline V gene data show CDR1 as DFQATT and CDR2 as SNEGSKA (reference sequence).

The chain uses TRBV19 and TRBJ2-4; no definite D call. Germline lookup yields CDR1 LNHDA and CDR2 SQIVND (reference sequence). V lost 4 bases and J 5 bases, leaving 12 bases between the germline ends. This CDR3 region has 14 residues. The CDR3 DNA reads as TGTGCCAGTAGTACTCACGGTGCCCAAAACATTCAGTACTTC. It translates to CASSTHGAQNIQYF.

This chain connects TRBV9 to TRBJ2-4; TRBD1 matches at 10 bases. V shed 2 bases, J shed 6 bases, and the junction held 8 bases outside the gene matches. CDR1 and CDR2 (germline): SGDLS, YYNGEE. The CDR3 runs 16 residues. CDR3 region: CASSVGTGAMGNIQYF. In nucleotides, the CDR3 is TGTGCCAGCAGCGTGGGGACAGGGGCCATGGGAAACATTCAGTACTTC. The full variable domain, in which reference TRBV9 and TRBJ2-4 provide the parts outside the CDR3, is DSGVTQTPKHLITATGQRVTLRCSPRSGDLSVYWYQQSLDQGLQFLIQYYNGEERAKGNILERFSAQQFPDLHSELNLSSLELGDSALYFCASSVGTGAMGNIQYFGAGTRLSVL.

This chain joins TRBV28 and TRBJ2-7; unclear D gene. With 5 bases removed from V and 3 bases from J, the gap between germline ends came to 5 bases. From germline, CDR1 is MDHEN and CDR2 SYDVKM. This CDR3 has 11 residues. The CDR3 here is CASSPFYEQYF. The CDR3 region has the DNA TGTGCCAGCAGTCCGTTCTACGAGCAGTACTTC.

The rearrangement joins TRBV7-2 to TRBJ2-7; D possibly corresponds to TRBD1 (6 bases). The CDR3 has 15 amino acids. V was cut by 3 bases and J by 0 bases, with 12 bases left in between. Per germline, CDR1 SGHTA and CDR2 FQGNSA. CDR3 nucleotide sequence: TGTGCCAGCAGCTTCGGACAGACACTCTCCTACGAGCAGTACTTC. It codes for CASSFGQTLSYEQYF.